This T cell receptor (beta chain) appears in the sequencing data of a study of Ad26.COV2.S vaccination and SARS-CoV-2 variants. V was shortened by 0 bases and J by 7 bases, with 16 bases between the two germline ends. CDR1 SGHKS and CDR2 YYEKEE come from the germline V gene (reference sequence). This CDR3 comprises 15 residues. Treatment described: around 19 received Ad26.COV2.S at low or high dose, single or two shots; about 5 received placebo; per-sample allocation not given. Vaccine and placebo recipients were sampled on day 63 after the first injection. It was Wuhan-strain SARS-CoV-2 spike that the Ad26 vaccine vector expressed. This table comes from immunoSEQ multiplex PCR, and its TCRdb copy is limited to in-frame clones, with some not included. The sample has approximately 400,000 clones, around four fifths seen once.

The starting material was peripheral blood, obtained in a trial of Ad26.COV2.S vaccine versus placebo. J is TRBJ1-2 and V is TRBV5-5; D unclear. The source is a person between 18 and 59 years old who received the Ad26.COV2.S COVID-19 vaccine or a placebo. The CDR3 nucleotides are TGTGCCAGCAGCTTGGAGTCAGCCCCCGGTCCTGGCTACACCTTC. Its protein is CASSLESAPGPGYTF.